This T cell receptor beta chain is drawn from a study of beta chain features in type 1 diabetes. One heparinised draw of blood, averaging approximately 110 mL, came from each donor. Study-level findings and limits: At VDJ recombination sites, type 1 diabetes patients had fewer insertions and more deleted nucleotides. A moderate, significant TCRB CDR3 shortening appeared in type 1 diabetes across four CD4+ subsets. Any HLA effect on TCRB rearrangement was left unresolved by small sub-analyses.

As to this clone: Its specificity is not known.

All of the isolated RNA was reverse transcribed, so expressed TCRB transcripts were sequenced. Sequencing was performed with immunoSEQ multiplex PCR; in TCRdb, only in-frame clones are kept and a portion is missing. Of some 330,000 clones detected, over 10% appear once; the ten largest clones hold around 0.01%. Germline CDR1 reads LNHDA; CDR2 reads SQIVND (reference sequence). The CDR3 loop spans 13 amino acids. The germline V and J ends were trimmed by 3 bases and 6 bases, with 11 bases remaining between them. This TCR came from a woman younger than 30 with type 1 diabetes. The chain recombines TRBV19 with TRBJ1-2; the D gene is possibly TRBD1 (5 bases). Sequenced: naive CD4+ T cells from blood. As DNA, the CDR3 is TGTGCCAGTAGTATGGGGCCGCGGCATGGCTACACCTTC. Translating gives CASSMGPRHGYTF.